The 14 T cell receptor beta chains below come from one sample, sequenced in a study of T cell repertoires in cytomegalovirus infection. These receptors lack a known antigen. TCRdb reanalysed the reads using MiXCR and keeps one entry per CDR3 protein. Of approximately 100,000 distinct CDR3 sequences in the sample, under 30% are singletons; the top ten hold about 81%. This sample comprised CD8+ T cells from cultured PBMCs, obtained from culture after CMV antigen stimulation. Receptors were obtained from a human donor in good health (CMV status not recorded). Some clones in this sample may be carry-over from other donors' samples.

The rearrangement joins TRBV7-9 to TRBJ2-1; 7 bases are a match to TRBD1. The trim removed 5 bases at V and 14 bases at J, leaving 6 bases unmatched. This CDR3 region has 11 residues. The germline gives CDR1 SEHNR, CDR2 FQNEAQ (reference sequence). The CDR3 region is CASSLNRGEFF. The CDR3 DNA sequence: TGTGCCAGCAGCCTGAACAGGGGCGAGTTCTTC.

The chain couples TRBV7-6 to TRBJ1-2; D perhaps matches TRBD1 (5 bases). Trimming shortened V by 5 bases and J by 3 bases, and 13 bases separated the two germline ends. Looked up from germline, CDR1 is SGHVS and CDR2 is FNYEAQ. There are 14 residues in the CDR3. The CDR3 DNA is TGTGCCAGCAGCACGACGGTAGGGGACTATGGCTACACCTTC. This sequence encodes CASSTTVGDYGYTF.

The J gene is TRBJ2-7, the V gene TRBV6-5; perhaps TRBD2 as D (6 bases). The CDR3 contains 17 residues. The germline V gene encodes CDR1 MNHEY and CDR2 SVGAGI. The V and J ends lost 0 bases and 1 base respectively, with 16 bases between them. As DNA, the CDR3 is TGTGCCAGCAGTTACTCGGCCCAGGGACTGGGGTCCTACGAGCAGTACTTC. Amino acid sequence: CASSYSAQGLGSYEQYF.

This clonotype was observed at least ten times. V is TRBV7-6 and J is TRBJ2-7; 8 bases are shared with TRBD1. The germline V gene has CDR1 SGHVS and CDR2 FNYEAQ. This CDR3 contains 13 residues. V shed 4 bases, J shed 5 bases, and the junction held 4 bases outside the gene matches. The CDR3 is CASSSGQENEQYF. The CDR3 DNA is TGTGCCAGCAGCTCGGGACAGGAAAACGAGCAGTACTTC. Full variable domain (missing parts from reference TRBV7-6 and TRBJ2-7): GAGVSQSPRYKVTKRGQDVALRCDPISGHVSLYWYRQALGQGPEFLTYFNYEAQQDKSGLPNDRFSAERPEGSISTLTIQRTEQRDSAMYRCASSSGQENEQYFGPGTRLTVT.

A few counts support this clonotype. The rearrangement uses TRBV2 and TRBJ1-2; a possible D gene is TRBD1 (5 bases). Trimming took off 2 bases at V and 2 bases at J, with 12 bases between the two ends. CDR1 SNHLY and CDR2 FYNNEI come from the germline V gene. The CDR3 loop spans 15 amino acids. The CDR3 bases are TGTGCCAGCAGTGAAATGGCAGGGCCCAACTATGGCTACACCTTC. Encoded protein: CASSEMAGPNYGYTF.

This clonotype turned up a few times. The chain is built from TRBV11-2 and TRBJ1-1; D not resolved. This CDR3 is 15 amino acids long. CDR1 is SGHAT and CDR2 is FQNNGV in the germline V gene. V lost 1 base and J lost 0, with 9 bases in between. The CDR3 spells CASSLGRVLNTEAFF. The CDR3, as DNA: TGTGCCAGCAGCTTAGGTCGGGTTTTGAACACTGAAGCTTTCTTT.

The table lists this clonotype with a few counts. The CDR3 DNA follows: TGTGCCAGCAGTATGGGACACCCCCCGATCTCTGGCTACACCTTC. Protein product: CASSMGHPPISGYTF. The chain uses TRBV27 and TRBJ1-2; a possible D gene is TRBD1 (6 bases). Between the trimmed V and J ends, which lost 5 bases and 7 bases, there was a span of 20 bases. The CDR3 runs to 15 residues. CDR1 and CDR2 from the germline V gene are MNHEY and SMNVEV (reference sequence).

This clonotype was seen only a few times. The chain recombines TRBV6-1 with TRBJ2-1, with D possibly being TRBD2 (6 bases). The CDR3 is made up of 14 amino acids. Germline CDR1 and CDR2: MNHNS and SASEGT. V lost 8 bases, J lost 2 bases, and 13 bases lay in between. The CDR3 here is CASAGTDTYNEQFF. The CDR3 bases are TGTGCCAGCGCTGGGACTGACACCTACAATGAGCAGTTCTTC.

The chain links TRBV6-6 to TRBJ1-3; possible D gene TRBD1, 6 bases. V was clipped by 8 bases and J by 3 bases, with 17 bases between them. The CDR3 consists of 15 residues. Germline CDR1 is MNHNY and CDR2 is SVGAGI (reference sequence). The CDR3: CASSQTGGSGNTIYF. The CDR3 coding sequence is TGTGCCAGCTCTCAGACAGGTGGGAGTGGAAACACCATATATTTT.

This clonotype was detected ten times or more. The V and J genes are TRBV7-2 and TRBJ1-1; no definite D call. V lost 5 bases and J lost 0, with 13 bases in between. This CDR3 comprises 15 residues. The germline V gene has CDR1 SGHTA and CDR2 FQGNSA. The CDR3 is CASSPNGPMNTEAFF. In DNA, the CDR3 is TGTGCCAGCAGCCCTAATGGCCCCATGAACACTGAAGCTTTCTTT.

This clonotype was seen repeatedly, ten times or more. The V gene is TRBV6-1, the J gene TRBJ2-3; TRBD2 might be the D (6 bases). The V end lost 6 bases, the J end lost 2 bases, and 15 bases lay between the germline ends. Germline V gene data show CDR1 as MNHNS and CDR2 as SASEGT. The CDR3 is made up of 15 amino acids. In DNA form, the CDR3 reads TGTGCCAGCAGCAACGAGGCGGGATACACAGATACGCAGTATTTT. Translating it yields CASSNEAGYTDTQYF.

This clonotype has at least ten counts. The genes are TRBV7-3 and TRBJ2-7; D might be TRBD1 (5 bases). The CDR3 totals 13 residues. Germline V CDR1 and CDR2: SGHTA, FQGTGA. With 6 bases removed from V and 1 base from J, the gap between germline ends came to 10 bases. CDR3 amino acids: CASSLGDSYEQYF. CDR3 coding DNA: TGTGCCAGCAGTTTAGGGGATTCCTACGAGCAGTACTTC.

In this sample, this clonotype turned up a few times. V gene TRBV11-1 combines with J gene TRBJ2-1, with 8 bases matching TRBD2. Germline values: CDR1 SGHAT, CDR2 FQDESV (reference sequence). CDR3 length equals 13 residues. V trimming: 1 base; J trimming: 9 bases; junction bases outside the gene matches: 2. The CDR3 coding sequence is TGTGCCAGCAGCTTAGTGACTAGCGCTGAGCAGTTCTTC. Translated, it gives CASSLVTSAEQFF.

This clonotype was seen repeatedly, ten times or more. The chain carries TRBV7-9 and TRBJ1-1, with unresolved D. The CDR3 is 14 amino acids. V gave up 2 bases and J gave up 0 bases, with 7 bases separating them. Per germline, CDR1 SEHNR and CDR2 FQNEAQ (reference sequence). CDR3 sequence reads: CASSLLTVNTEAFF. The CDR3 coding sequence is TGTGCCAGCAGCTTATTAACAGTGAACACTGAAGCTTTCTTT.